This T cell receptor (beta chain) comes out of a study of blood T cells in healthy people across ages. Overall study results and limits: Roughly linear declines in TCR beta diversity per million T cells occurred with age.

This clonotype was counted only a few times. No antigen is known for it. Trimming removed 4 bases from V and 2 bases from J, with 7 bases in between. In germline, CDR1 is SGHDT, CDR2 YYEEEE. The CDR3 length is 12 residues. A second about 6 to 12 cycle PCR used barcoded and J-beta primers. A single record per CDR3 protein comes from TCRdb applying MiXCR to the 5' RACE reads. The data contain 1,100,000 or so distinct CDR3 sequences, more than 35% of them singletons. The sequence derives from an older woman in good health. The source material was blood. This chain joins TRBV5-6 and TRBJ2-7; unclear D gene. The CDR3 is CASSHNTYEQYF. Here the CDR3 DNA reads TGTGCCAGCAGCCACAACACCTACGAGCAGTACTTC.